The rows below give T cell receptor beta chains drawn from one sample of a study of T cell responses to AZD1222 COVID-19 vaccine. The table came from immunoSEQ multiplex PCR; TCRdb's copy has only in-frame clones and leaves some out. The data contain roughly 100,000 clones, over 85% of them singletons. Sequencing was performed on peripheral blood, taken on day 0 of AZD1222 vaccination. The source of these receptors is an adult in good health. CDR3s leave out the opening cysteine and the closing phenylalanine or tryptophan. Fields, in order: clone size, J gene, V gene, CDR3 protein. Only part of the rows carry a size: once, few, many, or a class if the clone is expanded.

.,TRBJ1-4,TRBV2,ASSWATNEKLF
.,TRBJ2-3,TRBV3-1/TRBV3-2,ASSQVTGTQY
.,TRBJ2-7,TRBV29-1,SVGSGQRSYEQY
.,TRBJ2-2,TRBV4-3,ASSRRTGTPNTGELF
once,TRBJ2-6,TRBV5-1,ASSDRGGANVLT
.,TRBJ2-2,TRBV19,ASKWTSTNTGELF
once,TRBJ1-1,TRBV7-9,ASSPLGETEAF
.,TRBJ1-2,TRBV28,ASSSPLIRVGSYGYT
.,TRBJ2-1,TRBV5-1,ASSFITGSDNEQF
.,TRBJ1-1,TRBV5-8,ASTGTGNTEAF
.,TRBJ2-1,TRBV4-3,ASSQGRRSSYNEQF
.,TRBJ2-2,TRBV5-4,ASSFSAGELF
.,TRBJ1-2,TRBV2,ASSELPGQGYGYT
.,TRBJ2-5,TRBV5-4,ASSGTGGSSETQY
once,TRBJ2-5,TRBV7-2,ASSRGGGTQY
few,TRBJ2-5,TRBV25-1,ASSDQNRTGKETQY